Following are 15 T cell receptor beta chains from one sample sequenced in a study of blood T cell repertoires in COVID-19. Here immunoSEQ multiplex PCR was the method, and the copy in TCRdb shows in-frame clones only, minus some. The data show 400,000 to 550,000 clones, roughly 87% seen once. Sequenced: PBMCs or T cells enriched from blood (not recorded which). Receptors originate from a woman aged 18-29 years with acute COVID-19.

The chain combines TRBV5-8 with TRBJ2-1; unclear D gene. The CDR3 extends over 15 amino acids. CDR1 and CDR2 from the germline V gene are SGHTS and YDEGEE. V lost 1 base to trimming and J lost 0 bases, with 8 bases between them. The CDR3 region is CASSLSASSYNEQFF. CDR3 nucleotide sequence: TGTGCCAGCAGCTTGTCGGCTAGCTCCTACAATGAGCAGTTCTTC.

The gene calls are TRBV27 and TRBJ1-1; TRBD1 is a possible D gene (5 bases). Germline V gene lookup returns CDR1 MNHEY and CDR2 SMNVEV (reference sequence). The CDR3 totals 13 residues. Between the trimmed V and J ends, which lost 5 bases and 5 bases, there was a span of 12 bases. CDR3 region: CASSGRASTEAFF. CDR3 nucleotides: TGTGCCAGCAGTGGCAGGGCGAGTACTGAAGCTTTCTTT.

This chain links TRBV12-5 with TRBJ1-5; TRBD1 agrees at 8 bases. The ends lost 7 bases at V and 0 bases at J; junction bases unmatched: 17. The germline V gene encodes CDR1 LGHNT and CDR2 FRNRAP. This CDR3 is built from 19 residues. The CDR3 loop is CASAMLTGAVWYSNQPQHF. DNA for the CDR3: TGTGCTAGTGCCATGCTGACAGGGGCCGTATGGTATAGCAATCAGCCCCAGCATTTT.

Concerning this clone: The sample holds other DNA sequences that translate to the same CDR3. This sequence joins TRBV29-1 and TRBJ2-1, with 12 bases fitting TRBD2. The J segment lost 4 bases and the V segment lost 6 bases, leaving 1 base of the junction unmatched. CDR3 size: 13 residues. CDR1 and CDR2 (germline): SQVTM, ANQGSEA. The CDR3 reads CSVGTSGYNEQFF. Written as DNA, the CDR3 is TGCAGCGTCGGGACTAGCGGGTACAATGAGCAGTTCTTC.

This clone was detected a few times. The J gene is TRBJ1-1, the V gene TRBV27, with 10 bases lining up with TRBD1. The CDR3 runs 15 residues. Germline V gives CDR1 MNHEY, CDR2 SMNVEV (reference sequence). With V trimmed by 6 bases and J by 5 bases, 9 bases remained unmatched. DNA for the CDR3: TGTGCCAGCAGACGACAGGGGGCAGTGGGGACTGAAGCTTTCTTT. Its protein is CASRRQGAVGTEAFF.

CDR3 residues: CASSQTRDRYNEQFF. The CDR3 region has the DNA TGCGCCAGCAGCCAAACCCGAGACAGGTACAATGAGCAGTTCTTC. The chain recombines TRBV4-1 with TRBJ2-1; TRBD1 is a possible D gene (6 bases). Germline CDR1 reads MGHRA; CDR2 reads YSYEKL. This CDR3 spans 15 amino acids. Deletions cut 2 bases from V and 4 bases from J, with 12 bases between.

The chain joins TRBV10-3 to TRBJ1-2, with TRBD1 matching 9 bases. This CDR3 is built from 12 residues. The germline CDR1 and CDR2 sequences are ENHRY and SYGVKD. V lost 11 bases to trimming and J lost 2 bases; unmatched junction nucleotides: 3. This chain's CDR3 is CALGTGNYGYTF. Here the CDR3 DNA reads TGTGCCCTGGGGACAGGGAACTATGGCTACACCTTC.

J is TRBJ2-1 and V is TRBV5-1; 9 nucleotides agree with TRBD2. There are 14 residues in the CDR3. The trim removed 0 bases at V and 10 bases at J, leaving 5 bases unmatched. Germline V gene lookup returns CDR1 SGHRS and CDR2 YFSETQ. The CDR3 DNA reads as TGCGCCAGCAGCTTGGGCGGGAGGGCCTTGGAGCAGTTCTTC. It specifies CASSLGGRALEQFF.

CDR3 region: CASSYFGFGQNTEAFF. The CDR3 coding sequence is TGTGCCAGCAGTTATTTTGGTTTTGGCCAGAACACTGAAGCTTTCTTT. The chain couples TRBV6-2 or TRBV6-3 to TRBJ1-1; D is unclear. With 3 bases removed from V and 1 base from J, the gap between germline ends came to 15 bases. This CDR3 is 16 amino acids long. In germline, CDR1 is MNHEY, CDR2 SVGEGT.

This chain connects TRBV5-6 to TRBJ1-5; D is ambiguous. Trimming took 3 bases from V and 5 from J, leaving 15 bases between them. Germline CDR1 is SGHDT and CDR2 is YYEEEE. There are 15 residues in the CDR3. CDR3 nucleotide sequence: TGTGCCAGCAGCTCAGGAAGCCAGGTAGATCAGCCCCAGCATTTT. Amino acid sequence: CASSSGSQVDQPQHF.

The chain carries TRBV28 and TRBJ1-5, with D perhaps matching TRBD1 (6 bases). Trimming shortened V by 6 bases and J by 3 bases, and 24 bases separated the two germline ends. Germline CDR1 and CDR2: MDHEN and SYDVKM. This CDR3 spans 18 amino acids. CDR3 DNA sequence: TGTGCCAGCAGCAAGGGGGTAGGGGGACGAGGGACCAATCAGCCCCAGCATTTT. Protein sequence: CASSKGVGGRGTNQPQHF.

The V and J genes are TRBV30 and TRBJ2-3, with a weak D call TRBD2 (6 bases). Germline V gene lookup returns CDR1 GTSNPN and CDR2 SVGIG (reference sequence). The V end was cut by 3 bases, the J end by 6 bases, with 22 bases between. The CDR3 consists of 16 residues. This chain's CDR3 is CAWRRSSQVEGDTQYF. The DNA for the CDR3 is TGTGCCTGGAGAAGGTCATCACAGGTGGAGGGGGATACGCAGTATTTT. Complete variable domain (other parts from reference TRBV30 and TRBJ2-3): SQTIHQWPATLVQPVGSPLSLECTVEGTSNPNLYWYRQAAGRGLQLLFYSVGIGQISSEVPQNLSASRPQDRQFILSSKKLLLSDSGFYLCAWRRSSQVEGDTQYFGPGTRLTVL.

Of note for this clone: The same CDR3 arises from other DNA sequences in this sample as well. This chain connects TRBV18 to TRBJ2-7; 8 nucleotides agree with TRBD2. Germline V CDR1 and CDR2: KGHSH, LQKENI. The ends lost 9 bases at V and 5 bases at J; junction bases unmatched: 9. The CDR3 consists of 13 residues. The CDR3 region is CASSDGRGNEQYF. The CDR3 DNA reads TGTGCCAGTTCCGACGGGAGGGGCAACGAGCAGTACTTC.

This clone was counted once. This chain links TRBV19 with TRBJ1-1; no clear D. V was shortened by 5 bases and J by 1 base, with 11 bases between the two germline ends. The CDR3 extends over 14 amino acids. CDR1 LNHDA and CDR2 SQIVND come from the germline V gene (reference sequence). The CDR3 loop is CASSPTLENTEAFF. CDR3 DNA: TGTGCCAGTAGTCCTACCCTAGAGAACACTGAAGCTTTCTTT.

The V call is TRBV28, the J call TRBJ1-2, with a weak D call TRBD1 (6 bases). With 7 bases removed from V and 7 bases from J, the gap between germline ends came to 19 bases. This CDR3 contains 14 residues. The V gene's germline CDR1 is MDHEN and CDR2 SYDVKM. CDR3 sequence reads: CASNTVGGLGGYTF. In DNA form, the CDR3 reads TGTGCCAGCAACACCGTCGGGGGGCTAGGTGGCTACACCTTC.